Listed below are T cell receptor beta chains from one sample, sequenced in a study of early T cells in non-severe SARS-CoV-2 infection. One entry per CDR3 protein results from TCRdb running MiXCR on the 5' RACE reads. Of tens of thousands of distinct CDR3 sequences in the sample, more than 9% were seen once. The sample taken for sequencing was whole blood. These receptors all come from an adult who was a healthcare worker with PCR-confirmed SARS-CoV-2 infection or an uninfected control (not recorded which). The CDR3 runs from the conserved cysteine through the conserved F or W. The D gene is left open where the match is weak. Not every row has a clone size; where given, it reads once, few, many or a size class.

DNA: TGTGCCAGCAGCCCGGGGACGGGAAACCACAATGAGCAGTTCTTC
CDR3: CASSPGTGNHNEQFF
D: -
J: TRBJ2-1
V: TRBV7-2
size: many

DNA: TGTGCCAGCTGGGGGACTAGCGGGAGGGGTGCGGTATCCACCGGGGAGCTGTTTTTT
CDR3: CASWGTSGRGAVSTGELFF
D: TRBD2
J: TRBJ2-2
V: TRBV28
size: few

DNA: TGTGCCAGCAGCCAAGTTAGCGGGAGGACAGATACGCAGTATTTT
CDR3: CASSQVSGRTDTQYF
D: TRBD2
J: TRBJ2-3
V: TRBV14
size: many

DNA: TGTGCCAGCAGCTTGGGTGTAGCTAGCAGCGATGAGCAGTTCTTC
CDR3: CASSLGVASSDEQFF
D: -
J: TRBJ2-1
V: TRBV5-4
size: few

DNA: TGTGCCAGCAGCGCTCTAGCGGGAGTAGGGGAGACCCAGTACTTC
CDR3: CASSALAGVGETQYF
D: TRBD2
J: TRBJ2-5
V: TRBV9
size: -

DNA: TGCAGCGTTGACGGCCTTCCTACGGGGGCCACAGATACGCAGTATTTT
CDR3: CSVDGLPTGATDTQYF
D: -
J: TRBJ2-3
V: TRBV29-1
size: -

DNA: TGTGCCAGCAGACGAACCAGCGGCACTGAAGCTTTCTTT
CDR3: CASRRTSGTEAFF
D: -
J: TRBJ1-1
V: TRBV28
size: many

DNA: TGTGCAAGCGCCGGGCGGTACTTTCTGGCCAAAAACATTCAGTACTTC
CDR3: CASAGRYFLAKNIQYF
D: -
J: TRBJ2-4
V: TRBV2
size: -

DNA: TGTGCCTCCGGCCAGCCTAACTATGGCTACACCTTC
CDR3: CASGQPNYGYTF
D: -
J: TRBJ1-2
V: TRBV10-3
size: -

DNA: TGCAGTGCTAGAATGGTGACAGGGGCTCAGCCCCAGCATTTT
CDR3: CSARMVTGAQPQHF
D: TRBD1
J: TRBJ1-5
V: TRBV20-1
size: few

DNA: TGTGCCAGCAACAAGGAGGTCTCCTACAATGAGCAGTTCTTC
CDR3: CASNKEVSYNEQFF
D: -
J: TRBJ2-1
V: TRBV7-9
size: many

DNA: TGCAGTCTCCGGGAGTCCCCCTACAATGAGCAGTTCTTC
CDR3: CSLRESPYNEQFF
D: -
J: TRBJ2-1
V: TRBV20-1
size: few

DNA: TGTGCCAGCAGGAGCAGAACCTCCTACAATGAGCAGTTCTTC
CDR3: CASRSRTSYNEQFF
D: -
J: TRBJ2-1
V: TRBV28
size: -

DNA: TGTGCCAGCAGTTCCCGGGACAGGGTGACCGACGCTTTCTTT
CDR3: CASSSRDRVTDAFF
D: TRBD1
J: TRBJ1-1
V: TRBV28
size: many

DNA: TGTGCCAGCAGCCCAACTTTTAGCTCCTACAATGAGCAGTTCTTC
CDR3: CASSPTFSSYNEQFF
D: -
J: TRBJ2-1
V: TRBV3-1
size: many

DNA: TGTGCCAGCAGCACCCGGACTCCTCCTAACTACAATGAGCAGTTCTTC
CDR3: CASSTRTPPNYNEQFF
D: -
J: TRBJ2-1
V: TRBV13
size: -

DNA: TGTGCCAGCAGCTTAGACCTGAGCAGCTCTGGAAACACCATATATTTT
CDR3: CASSLDLSSSGNTIYF
D: -
J: TRBJ1-3
V: TRBV7-9
size: many

DNA: TGTGCCAGCAGCTCCCGAGAAGGGTGGAACTATGGCTACACCTTC
CDR3: CASSSREGWNYGYTF
D: -
J: TRBJ1-2
V: TRBV14
size: few

DNA: TGCGCCAGCAGCTTGGATACAGGGGTATCAGTACCAGCTGGGGCCAACGTCCTGACTTTC
CDR3: CASSLDTGVSVPAGANVLTF
D: TRBD1
J: TRBJ2-6
V: TRBV5-1
size: many

DNA: TGTGCCAGCAGTTACGCGACCGGGACAGGGCACGAGCAGTACTTC
CDR3: CASSYATGTGHEQYF
D: TRBD1
J: TRBJ2-7
V: TRBV6-5
size: many

DNA: TGTGCCAGCAGCCAAAGTACCGTCTGGGGGACCCAGTACTTC
CDR3: CASSQSTVWGTQYF
D: -
J: TRBJ2-5
V: TRBV7-6
size: many

DNA: TGTGCCAGCAGCTTGGGGGGGCAGTTCAATGAGCAGTTCTTC
CDR3: CASSLGGQFNEQFF
D: -
J: TRBJ2-1
V: TRBV5-6
size: few

DNA: TGCAGCGCAGCAGCGGGAGATACGGGGGAGACCCAGTACTTC
CDR3: CSAAAGDTGETQYF
D: TRBD2
J: TRBJ2-5
V: TRBV29-1
size: few

DNA: TGTGCCAGCAGCCAGGACAGGGTCTATAATTCACCCCTCCACTTT
CDR3: CASSQDRVYNSPLHF
D: TRBD1
J: TRBJ1-6
V: TRBV7-9
size: many

DNA: TGTGCCAGCAGTCCAGGCCAGGGGGCTTTCGGGGAGACCCAGTACTTC
CDR3: CASSPGQGAFGETQYF
D: TRBD1
J: TRBJ2-5
V: TRBV6-6
size: -

DNA: TGCAGTCTGCTGCATGAGCAGTTCTTC
CDR3: CSLLHEQFF
D: -
J: TRBJ2-1
V: TRBV29-1
size: -

DNA: TGTGCCAGCAATCCAGCGGGGATTTACAATGAGCAGTTCTTC
CDR3: CASNPAGIYNEQFF
D: TRBD2
J: TRBJ2-1
V: TRBV2
size: many

DNA: TGTGCCAGCAGCTTGGTCGGGGGCTACCACGAGCAGTACTTC
CDR3: CASSLVGGYHEQYF
D: -
J: TRBJ2-7
V: TRBV5-6
size: -

DNA: TGCAGCGTTGAAGGGACAGGGGGCCGGGAGACCCAGTACTTC
CDR3: CSVEGTGGRETQYF
D: TRBD1
J: TRBJ2-5
V: TRBV29-1
size: many

DNA: TGTGCCAGCAGCTTGGGTGTCAGGGAGGCTCAGCCCCAGCATTTT
CDR3: CASSLGVREAQPQHF
D: -
J: TRBJ1-5
V: TRBV7-2
size: -

DNA: TGTGCCACCAGTGATTTTCGGACGGGGACCACAGATACGCAGTATTTT
CDR3: CATSDFRTGTTDTQYF
D: -
J: TRBJ2-3
V: TRBV24-1
size: few

DNA: TGTGCCAGCAAGTCCCCTCGCACAGATACGCAGTATTTT
CDR3: CASKSPRTDTQYF
D: -
J: TRBJ2-3
V: TRBV28
size: many

DNA: TGTGCCAGCACCCTACCGCGGGGGGCTAAGAAAGCTTTCTTT
CDR3: CASTLPRGAKKAFF
D: -
J: TRBJ1-1
V: TRBV28
size: few

DNA: TGTGCCAGCAGCGGGCAGGCCCTGAATCAGCCCCAGCATTTT
CDR3: CASSGQALNQPQHF
D: -
J: TRBJ1-5
V: TRBV2
size: many

DNA: TGTGCCAGCGTTACCGGGAATGAGCAGTTCTTC
CDR3: CASVTGNEQFF
D: -
J: TRBJ2-1
V: TRBV7-2
size: -

DNA: TGCGCCAGCAGCACGGGACTGACCCCCTACGAGCAGTACTTC
CDR3: CASSTGLTPYEQYF
D: -
J: TRBJ2-7
V: TRBV5-1
size: many